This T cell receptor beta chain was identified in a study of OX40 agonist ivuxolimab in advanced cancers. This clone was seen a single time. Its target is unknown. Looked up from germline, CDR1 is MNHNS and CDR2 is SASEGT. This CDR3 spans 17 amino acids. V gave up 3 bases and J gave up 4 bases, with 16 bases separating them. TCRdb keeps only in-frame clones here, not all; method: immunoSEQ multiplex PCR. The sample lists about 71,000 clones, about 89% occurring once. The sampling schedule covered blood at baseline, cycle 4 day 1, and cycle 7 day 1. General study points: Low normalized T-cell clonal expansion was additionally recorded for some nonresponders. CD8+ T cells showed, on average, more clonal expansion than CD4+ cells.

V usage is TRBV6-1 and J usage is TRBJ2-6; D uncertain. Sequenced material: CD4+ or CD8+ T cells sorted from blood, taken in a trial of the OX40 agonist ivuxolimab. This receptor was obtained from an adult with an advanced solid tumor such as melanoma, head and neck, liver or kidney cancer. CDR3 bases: TGTGCCAGCAGTGATGGGTTCGGGCTCCCCGGGGCCAACGTCCTGACTTTC. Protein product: CASSDGFGLPGANVLTF.